What follows are 17 T cell receptor beta chains derived from one specimen sequenced in a study of long-term antiretroviral therapy in people with HIV. Sequencing used immunoSEQ v3.0 at survey level. Sequenced by immunoSEQ multiplex PCR; TCRdb stores in-frame clones only, minus some. The top ten clones hold about 15% of a sample with about 20,000 clones, 76% of them seen once. Sequenced material: unsorted PBMCs, taken roughly 2.5 years before starting antiretroviral therapy. Receptor source: a woman aged 45-59 years with HIV.

The chain links TRBV5-8 to TRBJ2-4; 9 nucleotides match TRBD1. The CDR3 covers 14 residues. CDR1 and CDR2 from the germline V gene are SGHTS and YDEGEE. After removal of 3 bases from V and 8 bases from J, the junction contained 6 bases not matched to a gene. Here the CDR3 reads CASSSGQGNHIQYF. The CDR3 nucleotides are TGTGCCAGCAGCTCGGGACAGGGTAATCACATTCAGTACTTC.

The chain carries TRBV4-1 and TRBJ2-2; D is perhaps TRBD1 (5 bases). The CDR3 totals 15 residues. Germline-derived CDR1 and CDR2 are MGHRA and YSYEKL. Deletions cut 7 bases from V and 0 bases from J, with 12 bases between. The CDR3 protein is CASKGRGSNTGELFF. The CDR3, as DNA: TGCGCCAGCAAGGGAAGGGGATCGAACACCGGGGAGCTGTTTTTT.

The V call is TRBV6-5, the J call TRBJ1-6; TRBD1 matches at 9 bases. Losses at the gene ends were 7 bases for V and 8 bases for J; bases not matched to a gene: 9. CDR1 and CDR2 (germline): MNHEY, SVGAGI. The CDR3 loop spans 15 amino acids. The CDR3 reads CASTKGTGTDSPLHF. The CDR3 DNA reads TGTGCCAGCACCAAGGGGACAGGGACGGATTCACCCCTCCACTTT.

The chain combines TRBV29-1 with TRBJ1-1, with a possible D match to TRBD1 (5 bases). Germline CDR1 reads SQVTM; CDR2 reads ANQGSEA. The V and J ends lost 0 bases and 4 bases respectively, with 9 bases between them. The CDR3 totals 13 residues. Here the CDR3 reads CSVEDGGGTEAFF. DNA for the CDR3: TGCAGCGTTGAAGATGGGGGGGGCACTGAAGCTTTCTTT.

In its sample, this clone was seen a few times. The chain couples TRBV6-5 to TRBJ1-5; D is undetermined. Trimming cost V 8 bases and J 0 bases, with 11 bases left between them. CDR1 is MNHEY, CDR2 SVGAGI, per germline. The CDR3 spans 14 residues. Written as DNA, the CDR3 is TGTGCCAGCGGGCGGACGGCTAGCAATCAGCCCCAGCATTTT. Translating it yields CASGRTASNQPQHF.

The J gene is TRBJ1-2, the V gene TRBV5-6; TRBD1 matches 8 bases. This CDR3 is 13 amino acids long. Trimming at V came to 4 bases and at J to 7 bases, leaving 6 bases not matched to a gene. CDR1 SGHDT and CDR2 YYEEEE come from the germline V gene. CDR3 sequence reads: CASSPGGGGGYTF. The CDR3 bases are TGTGCCAGCAGCCCAGGGGGCGGCGGTGGCTACACCTTC.

Only a few counts were recorded for this clone. The V call is TRBV7-9, the J call TRBJ2-3; 10 nucleotides line up with TRBD2. Germline V lookup: CDR1 SEHNR, CDR2 FQNEAQ (reference sequence). This CDR3 comprises 19 residues. V was clipped by 0 bases and J by 1 base; unmatched bases: 10. The CDR3 DNA follows: TGTGCCAGCAGCTTAGCAGGAGCGGGGGGGCCTTGGGGCACAGATACGCAGTATTTT. Its translation is CASSLAGAGGPWGTDTQYF.

This sequence joins TRBV5-1 and TRBJ1-1; 7 bases align to TRBD1. Germline V gives CDR1 SGHRS, CDR2 YFSETQ. The CDR3 runs to 15 residues. J was trimmed by 5 bases and V by 0 bases; bases with no gene match: 7. The CDR3 protein is CASSLDQGVWTEAFF. DNA of the CDR3: TGCGCCAGCAGCTTGGATCAGGGGGTGTGGACTGAAGCTTTCTTT.

The chain links TRBV30 to TRBJ1-1, with 9 positions matching TRBD1. This CDR3 contains 12 residues. Trimming cost V 8 bases and J 1 base; bases outside gene matches: 2. Germline CDR1 reads GTSNPN; CDR2 reads SVGIG (reference sequence). As DNA, the CDR3 is TGTGCCGGGGACAGGGCGAACACTGAAGCTTTCTTT. Protein product: CAGDRANTEAFF.

The chain is built from TRBV28 and TRBJ1-1, with unresolved D. Germline CDR1 and CDR2: MDHEN and SYDVKM. Trimming cost V 4 bases and J 10 bases, with 16 bases left between them. The CDR3 is 13 residues long. The CDR3 protein is CASSSSLTLTAFF. The CDR3 region has the DNA TGTGCCAGCAGTTCCTCACTGACATTGACAGCTTTCTTT.

This clone occurred once. This chain uses TRBV6-6 with TRBJ2-3, with D possibly matching TRBD2 (6 bases). This CDR3 spans 15 amino acids. The V gene lost 3 bases and the J gene lost 5 bases, with 15 bases spanning the gap. In germline, CDR1 is MNHNY, CDR2 SVGAGI (reference sequence). CDR3 sequence: CASSYAIGGGDTQYF. The CDR3 DNA reads TGTGCCAGCAGTTATGCAATCGGGGGAGGAGATACGCAGTATTTT.

This clone has only a few counts. The CDR3 DNA reads as TGTGCCAGCAGCGCCCAGAGGGGGGGTGACAATGAGCAGTTCTTC. It yields the protein CASSAQRGGDNEQFF. This chain uses TRBV11-2 with TRBJ2-1, with a possible D match to TRBD2 (7 bases). The CDR3 covers 15 residues. The V and J ends lost 5 bases and 5 bases respectively, with 16 bases between them. Germline V gene sequence: CDR1 SGHAT, CDR2 FQNNGV.

The chain uses TRBV18 and TRBJ2-6; D is unresolved. Germline V lookup: CDR1 KGHSH, CDR2 LQKENI. The CDR3 is 19 amino acids. Between the trimmed V and J ends, which lost 2 bases and 4 bases, there was a span of 21 bases. The CDR3 coding sequence is TGTGCCAGCTCACCATCGGTCTCTACTCTTCTCTGGGGGGCCAACGTCCTGACTTTC. It codes for CASSPSVSTLLWGANVLTF.

This clone was seen a single time. The chain is built from TRBV5-5 and TRBJ1-2; 11 nucleotides match TRBD1. The CDR3 runs to 15 residues. Germline CDR1 SGHKS, CDR2 YYEKEE (reference sequence). The CDR3 DNA follows: TGTGCTCCCACGATTGTTTCGGGACAGGGGGTCGGCTACACCTTC. The encoded protein is CAPTIVSGQGVGYTF.

The J gene is TRBJ2-3, the V gene TRBV13; unclear D gene. The CDR3 sequence is 12 residues long. The V gene's germline CDR1 is PRHDT and CDR2 FYEKMQ (reference sequence). V lost 2 bases and J lost 4, with 4 bases in between. Here the CDR3 reads CASSLSPDTQYF. In DNA, the CDR3 is TGTGCCAGCAGCTTAAGCCCAGATACGCAGTATTTT.

The chain uses TRBV5-1 and TRBJ2-5; D possibly corresponds to TRBD2 (5 bases). V lost 3 bases, J lost 0 bases, and 12 bases lay in between. Per germline, CDR1 SGHRS and CDR2 YFSETQ. CDR3 length equals 15 residues. The CDR3 is CASSSLGGYQETQYF. Written as DNA, the CDR3 is TGCGCCAGCAGCTCCCTCGGCGGGTACCAAGAGACCCAGTACTTC.

This clone occurred once. J is TRBJ2-5 and V is TRBV5-1; D uncertain. V shed 0 bases and J shed 1 base, with 4 bases lying between them. CDR1 and CDR2 from the germline V gene are SGHRS and YFSETQ. This CDR3 spans 13 amino acids. The CDR3, as DNA: TGCGCCAGCAGCTTGGACGGCCAAGAGACCCAGTACTTC. Translation gives CASSLDGQETQYF.